The 22 T cell receptor beta chains given below trace back to one sample, sequenced in a study of Ad26.COV2.S vaccination and SARS-CoV-2 variants. Measured with immunoSEQ multiplex PCR; TCRdb has only the in-frame clones, and not every one. The sample yields about 280,000 clones, more than 75% seen once. The treatment denotes: around 19 received Ad26.COV2.S at low or high dose, single or two shots; five or six received placebo; per-sample allocation not given. Sampling took place 63 days after the first vaccine or placebo injection. Here the sequenced sample was peripheral blood, taken in a trial of Ad26.COV2.S vaccine versus placebo. These receptors were collected from a person between 18 and 65 years old who received the Ad26.COV2.S COVID-19 vaccine or a placebo.

The rearrangement joins TRBV10-3 to TRBJ2-7; maybe TRBD2 (6 bases). CDR3 size: 14 residues. Germline CDR1 ENHRY, CDR2 SYGVKD. The ends were cut back, 5 bases at V and 0 bases at J, with 11 bases in the middle. The DNA of the CDR3 is TGTGCCATCAGTAACTCGGGAGCCTCCTACGAGCAGTACTTC. It translates to CAISNSGASYEQYF.

This clone was seen only a few times. The V gene is TRBV25-1, the J gene TRBJ1-3; D is unresolved. The length of the CDR3 is 15 residues. CDR1 is MGHDK, CDR2 SYGVNS, per germline. Trimming stripped 3 bases from V and 0 bases from J, with 9 bases between. The CDR3 sequence: CASSEGSSSGNTIYF. As DNA, the CDR3 is TGTGCCAGCAGTGAGGGGAGCAGCTCTGGAAACACCATATATTTT.

The DNA for the CDR3 is TGTGCCAGCAGCTTGGAACCAGGGAGGGCCTCCTACGAGCAGTACTTC. This sequence encodes CASSLEPGRASYEQYF. The chain couples TRBV5-4 to TRBJ2-7; 7 bases line up with TRBD2. Germline loops: CDR1 SGHNT, CDR2 YYREEE (reference sequence). Trimming removed 0 bases from V and 0 bases from J; junction bases left unmatched: 6. The length of the CDR3 is 16 residues. Looking up the rest from reference TRBV5-4 and TRBJ2-7 gives the full variable domain: ETGVTQSPTHLIKTRGQQVTLRCSSQSGHNTVSWYQQALGQGPQFIFQYYREEENGRGNFPPRFSGLQFPNYSSELNVNALELDDSALYLCASSLEPGRASYEQYFGPGTRLTVT.

The chain employs TRBV29-1 and TRBJ2-5; D is unresolved. Germline V gene lookup returns CDR1 SQVTM and CDR2 ANQGSEA. This CDR3 contains 13 residues. V was pared by 0 bases and J by 4 bases, with 9 bases between. CDR3 DNA sequence: TGCAGCGTTGAAGATCGCTTACTAGAGACCCAGTACTTC. Protein: CSVEDRLLETQYF. Looking up the rest from reference TRBV29-1 and TRBJ2-5 gives the full variable domain: SAVISQKPSRDICQRGTSLTIQCQVDSQVTMMFWYRQQPGQSLTLIATANQGSEATYESGFVIDKFPISRPNLTFSTLTVSNMSPEDSSIYLCSVEDRLLETQYFGPGTRLLVL.

This sequence joins TRBV5-1 and TRBJ2-7; a possible D gene is TRBD2 (8 bases). V lost 5 bases and J lost 1, with 16 bases in between. The CDR3 covers 15 residues. In germline, CDR1 is SGHRS, CDR2 YFSETQ. CDR3 nucleotide sequence: TGCGCCAGCAGGACTAGCGACAGGGTATCCTACGAGCAGTACTTC. Its translation is CASRTSDRVSYEQYF.

This clone is a singleton in its sample. J is TRBJ2-5 and V is TRBV5-1; 9 bases line up with TRBD1. The length of the CDR3 is 16 residues. Germline CDR1 is SGHRS and CDR2 is YFSETQ. J was trimmed by 4 bases and V by 4 bases; bases with no gene match: 11. The CDR3 nucleotides are TGCGCCAGCAGCCCAGAAGGGACAGGGAATGGAGAGACCCAGTACTTC. Translation: CASSPEGTGNGETQYF.

The V and J genes are TRBV7-2 and TRBJ2-5, with D uncertain. V gave up 3 bases and J gave up 1 base, with 9 bases separating them. CDR3 length: 14 amino acids. Germline loops: CDR1 SGHTA, CDR2 FQGNSA. In nucleotides, the CDR3 is TGTGCCAGCAGCTTGGGCGTCACCCAAGAGACCCAGTACTTC. Encoded protein: CASSLGVTQETQYF.

The chain couples TRBV5-1 to TRBJ2-2; 10 bases are shared with TRBD2. The CDR3 covers 16 residues. V shed 5 bases and J 0 bases; nucleotides not matched to a gene: 4. Germline-derived CDR1 and CDR2 are SGHRS and YFSETQ. In nucleotides, the CDR3 is TGCGCCAGCAGAACGACTAGCGGGTCGAACACCGGGGAGCTGTTTTTT. Its protein is CASRTTSGSNTGELFF.

The rearrangement joins TRBV3-1 (or the pseudogene TRBV3-2) to TRBJ2-7; D ambiguous. Trimming left V 3 bases short and J 2 bases short, with 5 bases between. Germline V lookup: CDR1 LGHDT, CDR2 YNNKEL (reference sequence). The CDR3 is 12 residues long. The CDR3 reads CASSHRPYEQYF. The CDR3 DNA reads TGTGCCAGCAGCCATCGACCCTACGAGCAGTACTTC.

This rearrangement joins TRBV18 to TRBJ1-6, with a possible D match to TRBD1 (5 bases). Germline lookup yields CDR1 KGHSH and CDR2 LQKENI. The V and J ends lost 2 bases and 7 bases respectively, with 9 bases between them. This CDR3 is built from 14 residues. In DNA form, the CDR3 reads TGTGCCAGCTCACCAGGAGGGGAGAATTCACCCCTCCACTTT. Protein: CASSPGGENSPLHF.

The count of this clone is one. The rearrangement joins TRBV19 to TRBJ2-2; a weak D match, TRBD1 (6 bases). Trimming took 3 bases from V and 4 from J, leaving 18 bases between them. CDR3 length equals 17 residues. Per the germline V gene, CDR1 is LNHDA and CDR2 is SQIVND (reference sequence). CDR3 protein: CASSIRLGAIPTGELFF. CDR3 sequence (DNA): TGTGCCAGTAGTATCCGACTGGGGGCAATCCCCACCGGGGAGCTGTTTTTT. Full variable domain (rest looked up from reference TRBV19 and TRBJ2-2): DGGITQSPKYLFRKEGQNVTLSCEQNLNHDAMYWYRQDPGQGLRLIYYSQIVNDFQKGDIAEGYSVSREKKESFPLTVTSAQKNPTAFYLCASSIRLGAIPTGELFFGEGSRLTVL.

This clone was counted a single time. The chain recombines TRBV3-1 (or the pseudogene TRBV3-2) with TRBJ2-5; D may be TRBD2 (5 bases). Trimming shortened V by 4 bases and J by 2 bases, and 14 bases separated the two germline ends. The CDR3 sequence is 15 residues long. Germline V gene lookup returns CDR1 LGHDT and CDR2 YNNKEL (reference sequence). CDR3 protein: CASSPRTPSQETQYF. CDR3 nucleotide sequence: TGTGCCAGCAGCCCCAGGACTCCAAGTCAAGAGACCCAGTACTTC.

The J gene is TRBJ1-1, the V gene TRBV19; D is possibly TRBD1 (5 bases). Trimming shortened V by 6 bases and J by 0 bases, and 11 bases separated the two germline ends. The CDR3 consists of 14 residues. Germline V gene sequence: CDR1 LNHDA, CDR2 SQIVND (reference sequence). Here the CDR3 reads CASSTGRMNTEAFF. The CDR3 DNA reads TGTGCCAGTAGCACGGGACGGATGAACACTGAAGCTTTCTTT.

The table lists this clone with a count of one. V gene TRBV18 combines with J gene TRBJ1-4, with 7 nucleotides matching TRBD1. The trim removed 3 bases at V and 0 bases at J, leaving 4 bases unmatched. The CDR3 has 16 amino acids. Germline V gene lookup returns CDR1 KGHSH and CDR2 LQKENI. In DNA form, the CDR3 reads TGTGCCAGCTCACCGCGGGACAGAGCAACTAATGAAAAACTGTTTTTT. Residues: CASSPRDRATNEKLFF.

This clone was recorded a few times. V and J are TRBV30 and TRBJ1-5; maybe TRBD1 (6 bases). This CDR3 is 12 amino acids long. The V end was cut by 5 bases, the J end by 9 bases, with 14 bases between. Germline CDR1 GTSNPN, CDR2 SVGIG (reference sequence). The CDR3 protein is CAWGDTQRPQHF. The CDR3 DNA reads TGTGCCTGGGGGGACACCCAAAGGCCCCAGCATTTT. Variable domain in full (rest from reference TRBV30 and TRBJ1-5): SQTIHQWPATLVQPVGSPLSLECTVEGTSNPNLYWYRQAAGRGLQLLFYSVGIGQISSEVPQNLSASRPQDRQFILSSKKLLLSDSGFYLCAWGDTQRPQHFGDGTRLSIL.

This clone was seen a few times. The chain is built from TRBV19 and TRBJ1-2; D ambiguous. Trimming removed 6 bases at V and 8 bases at J, with 1 base between. CDR1 and CDR2 (germline): LNHDA, SQIVND (reference sequence). The CDR3 length is 8 residues. The CDR3 spells CASRGYTF. The CDR3 DNA is TGTGCCAGTAGGGGCTACACCTTC.

Only a few counts were recorded for this clone. V is TRBV7-9 and J is TRBJ1-6; TRBD1 matches 8 bases. Germline CDR1 SEHNR, CDR2 FQNEAQ (reference sequence). The CDR3 runs to 13 residues. V shed 1 base and J 14 bases; nucleotides not matched to a gene: 4. The CDR3 region has the DNA TGTGCCAGCAGCTTAGTGGGGACAGGCACCCTCCACTTT. Encoded protein: CASSLVGTGTLHF.

The V gene is TRBV9, the J gene TRBJ2-4; TRBD1 agrees at 12 bases. The germline CDR1 and CDR2 sequences are SGDLS and YYNGEE. Trimming cost V 4 bases and J 7 bases; bases outside gene matches: 6. The CDR3 length is 15 residues. CDR3 loop: CASSRGQGARNIQYF. The CDR3 bases are TGTGCCAGCAGCCGGGGACAGGGGGCGCGGAACATTCAGTACTTC.

The rearrangement joins TRBV7-2 to TRBJ2-7, with D possibly matching TRBD1 (6 bases). Germline V gene data show CDR1 as SGHTA and CDR2 as FQGNSA. Trimming removed 2 bases from V and 4 bases from J, with 12 bases in between. The CDR3 is 14 amino acids. CDR3 nucleotides: TGTGCCAGCAGCTTATCCAGGGACAAGTACGAGCAGTACTTC. It yields the protein CASSLSRDKYEQYF.

The CDR3 sequence: CASSYPSAKNSGNTIYF. In DNA, the CDR3 is TGTGCCAGCAGTTATCCGAGCGCGAAAAACTCTGGAAACACCATATATTTT. V gene TRBV6-2 or TRBV6-3 combines with J gene TRBJ1-3; D not resolved. The V gene's germline CDR1 is MNHEY and CDR2 SVGEGT. Trimming cost V 3 bases and J 0 bases, with 15 bases left between them. This CDR3 is 17 amino acids long.

CDR3 coding DNA: TGTGCCAGCAGCGTAGATCCCGTGGGCAGCTATGGCTACACCTTC. This encodes CASSVDPVGSYGYTF. This chain joins TRBV9 and TRBJ1-2; D is unresolved. This CDR3 is 15 amino acids long. V was shortened by 0 bases and J by 4 bases, with 13 bases between the two germline ends. Per the germline V gene, CDR1 is SGDLS and CDR2 is YYNGEE.

The chain employs TRBV6-2 or TRBV6-3 and TRBJ1-1, with a possible D match to TRBD1 (5 bases). Between the trimmed V and J ends, which lost 4 bases and 4 bases, there was a span of 25 bases. The CDR3 consists of 18 residues. Germline loops: CDR1 MNHEY, CDR2 SVGEGT. The CDR3, as DNA: TGTGCCAGCAGTTTTCAGCGGGCCTCCAAGGGGACGGCCACTGAAGCTTTCTTT. Translation: CASSFQRASKGTATEAFF.